Below are 16 T cell receptor beta chains sequenced from a single sample in a study of blood T cells in healthy people across ages. Then a second PCR, running roughly 6 to 11 cycles, was carried out with a sample-barcoded 5' primer and a J-beta primer mix. From the 5' RACE reads, TCRdb called clonotypes with MiXCR, one entry per CDR3 protein. The profile shows under 1,100,000 distinct CDR3 sequences, roughly a quarter of them singletons. The sample also formed part of further work on T cells of mothers and their children.

Sequencing was carried out using blood. The receptors here all came from a girl aged 2 to 9 in good health.

This rearrangement joins TRBV7-2 to TRBJ2-7; D might be TRBD1 (6 bases). The germline V and J ends were trimmed by 4 bases and 3 bases, with 13 bases remaining between them. Germline V CDR1 and CDR2: SGHTA, FQGNSA. CDR3 size: 14 residues. CDR3 sequence reads: CASSSGHLVYEQYF. The CDR3 region has the DNA TGTGCCAGCAGCTCGGGACACCTAGTCTACGAGCAGTACTTC. The full variable domain, its missing parts supplied by reference TRBV7-2 and TRBJ2-7, is GAGVSQSPSNKVTEKGKDVELRCDPISGHTALYWYRQSLGQGLEFLIYFQGNSAPDKSGLPSDRFSAERTGGSVSTLTIQRTQQEDSAVYLCASSSGHLVYEQYFGPGTRLTVT.

This clonotype has a handful of counts. The chain has TRBV7-2 and TRBJ2-3, with unresolved D. Per the germline V gene, CDR1 is SGHTA and CDR2 is FQGNSA. The CDR3 loop spans 14 amino acids. V lost 0 bases and J 6 bases, leaving 10 bases between the germline ends. CDR3 DNA: TGTGCCAGCAGCTTAGCGCCGAACTCCGATACGCAGTATTTT. This encodes CASSLAPNSDTQYF.

The gene calls are TRBV19 and TRBJ2-3, with D perhaps matching TRBD2 (5 bases). Germline CDR1 and CDR2: LNHDA and SQIVND (reference sequence). This CDR3 contains 15 residues. Trimming removed 3 bases from V and 1 base from J, with 11 bases in between. This chain's CDR3 is CASSMEVFRTDTQYF. The CDR3 nucleotides are TGTGCCAGTAGTATGGAGGTGTTTCGCACAGATACGCAGTATTTT.

The V gene is TRBV2, the J gene TRBJ1-1, with 8 nucleotides matching TRBD1. The CDR3 runs to 15 residues. J lost 2 bases, V lost 5 bases, and 7 bases had no gene match. Germline-derived CDR1 and CDR2 are SNHLY and FYNNEI. CDR3 sequence reads: CASSSTGGGNTEAFF. CDR3 DNA sequence: TGTGCCAGCAGTTCCACAGGGGGAGGAAACACTGAAGCTTTCTTT.

This clonotype has only a few counts. The chain uses TRBV7-9 and TRBJ1-1; no firm D call. This CDR3 has 14 residues. V dropped 4 bases and J dropped 6 bases, with 15 bases sitting between them. Germline CDR1 and CDR2: SEHNR and FQNEAQ (reference sequence). The CDR3 here is CASSYFDPRPEAFF. CDR3 DNA sequence: TGTGCCAGCAGCTACTTCGACCCAAGACCTGAAGCTTTCTTT.

The chain uses TRBV9 and TRBJ1-6, with no clear D. V was pared by 0 bases and J by 6 bases, with 10 bases between. Germline CDR1 is SGDLS and CDR2 is YYNGEE. This CDR3 contains 15 residues. The CDR3 loop is CASSVAPDVNSPLHF. Written as DNA, the CDR3 is TGTGCCAGCAGCGTAGCCCCGGACGTTAATTCACCCCTCCACTTT.

V usage is TRBV20-1 and J usage is TRBJ1-2; TRBD1 matches at 8 bases. Germline CDR1 DFQATT, CDR2 SNEGSKA (reference sequence). The CDR3 spans 14 residues. V shed 4 bases and J 3 bases; nucleotides not matched to a gene: 7. This CDR3 is CSAKGTGSDYGYTF. Here the CDR3 DNA reads TGCAGTGCTAAAGGGACAGGCAGTGACTATGGCTACACCTTC.

The chain uses TRBV12-3 or TRBV12-4 and TRBJ2-5; maybe TRBD2 (7 bases). This CDR3 region has 13 residues. V lost 6 bases and J lost 6, with 14 bases in between. The CDR3 protein is CASRRGAHQTQYF. Here the CDR3 DNA reads TGTGCCAGCAGACGGGGGGCCCATCAGACCCAGTACTTC.

This clonotype turned up a few times. The rearrangement joins TRBV10-3 to TRBJ2-5; 7 bases are a match to TRBD2. Germline V gene sequence: CDR1 ENHRY, CDR2 SYGVKD. The CDR3 is 13 residues long. Losses at the gene ends were 7 bases for V and 5 bases for J; bases not matched to a gene: 7. CDR3 residues: CAIKAGDGETQYF. Written as DNA, the CDR3 is TGTGCCATCAAGGCGGGAGATGGGGAGACCCAGTACTTC.

The chain employs TRBV4-2 and TRBJ2-2; 8 nucleotides match TRBD2. From germline, CDR1 is LGHNA and CDR2 YNFKEQ. Germline trimming cut 2 bases from V and 2 bases from J; bases unmatched to any gene: 7. The CDR3 extends over 17 amino acids. The CDR3 sequence: CASSQSGGVTNTGELFF. The CDR3 nucleotides read TGTGCCAGCAGCCAAAGCGGGGGAGTAACTAACACCGGGGAGCTGTTTTTT.

The V call is TRBV6-5, the J call TRBJ2-4; unclear D gene. The length of the CDR3 is 14 residues. V was pared by 0 bases and J by 6 bases, with 9 bases between. CDR1 and CDR2 from the germline V gene are MNHEY and SVGAGI. The DNA for the CDR3 is TGTGCCAGCAGTTACTCCGGTGGGGTAAACATTCAGTACTTC. This translates into CASSYSGGVNIQYF.

The table lists this clonotype with a few counts. The V gene is TRBV7-2, the J gene TRBJ2-4; D is unclear. Germline CDR1 is SGHTA and CDR2 is FQGNSA. The V gene lost 5 bases and the J gene lost 2 bases, with 7 bases spanning the gap. The CDR3 runs to 13 residues. The CDR3 protein is CASSPPSKNIQYF. For the CDR3, the DNA is TGTGCCAGCAGCCCCCCTTCCAAAAACATTCAGTACTTC.

Notes on this clonotype: A read error is likely, as this CDR3 ends without the conserved phenylalanine or tryptophan. The chain employs TRBV6-5 and TRBJ2-5; 7 bases map to TRBD2. There are 13 residues in the CDR3. The V gene end was trimmed by 6 bases and the J gene end by 5 bases; junction bases not matched to a gene: 6. Germline V lookup: CDR1 MNHEY, CDR2 SVGAGI. CDR3 bases: TGTGCCAGCAGAAGGTCGCGGGGGGAGACCCAGTACCTC. Protein product: CASRRSRGETQYL.

The V gene is TRBV6-2 or TRBV6-3, the J gene TRBJ2-7, with 11 bases lining up with TRBD1. Germline V gives CDR1 MNHEY, CDR2 SVGEGT. This CDR3 region has 18 residues. V was pared by 3 bases and J by 2 bases, with 12 bases of the junction left unmatched. The CDR3 region has the DNA TGTGCCAGCAGTTATGGTTCCGTTCCGGGACAGGGGGCCTACGAGCAGTACTTC. This gives the protein CASSYGSVPGQGAYEQYF.

In this sample, this clonotype turned up a few times. This rearrangement joins TRBV11-2 to TRBJ2-5, with D uncertain. V gave up 1 base and J gave up 10 bases, with 7 bases separating them. Per the germline V gene, CDR1 is SGHAT and CDR2 is FQNNGV. The CDR3 is 11 amino acids. DNA for the CDR3: TGTGCCAGCAGCTTAGGCTTGGGCCAGTACTTC. It encodes CASSLGLGQYF.

The table lists this clonotype with a count of one. The CDR3 DNA reads as TGCAGCGTTGAACGGGGGAGCGATGAGCAGTTCTTC. Translating it yields CSVERGSDEQFF. The chain recombines TRBV29-1 with TRBJ2-5; weak D call: TRBD2 (6 bases). The DNA matches TRBJ2-1 better at its end, which makes the J call doubtful. CDR1 and CDR2 from the germline V gene are SQVTM and ANQGSEA. This CDR3 has 12 amino acids.